This TCR beta chain was profiled in a study of CD8 T cells in ankylosing spondylitis. Whole-study findings and limits: For ankylosing spondylitis blood, a TCR beta motif of about eight highly homologous variants appeared characteristic. Some of these motif variants have turned up before, in reports on reactive arthritis synovial fluid and blood.

V lost 2 bases to trimming and J lost 10 bases; unmatched junction nucleotides: 7. The CDR3 has 15 amino acids. The germline CDR1 and CDR2 sequences are DFQATT and SNEGSKA (reference sequence). In making TCR beta libraries, quantitative 5'-RACE with molecular barcodes was used. Each CDR3 protein gets one entry after TCRdb re-called the 5' RACE reads with MiXCR. Of around 440,000 distinct CDR3 sequences in the sample, over 15% were seen once. Concerning this clonotype itself: Antigen specificity is unknown.

The sequence derives from a male donor with ankylosing spondylitis. The sample comprised blood, either unsorted or a sorted T cell fraction (not recorded which). The chain combines TRBV20-1 with TRBJ1-6; TRBD1 matches 11 bases. The CDR3: CSARSGQGVESPLHF. The CDR3 DNA follows: TGCAGTGCTAGATCGGGACAGGGGGTCGAGTCACCCCTCCACTTT.